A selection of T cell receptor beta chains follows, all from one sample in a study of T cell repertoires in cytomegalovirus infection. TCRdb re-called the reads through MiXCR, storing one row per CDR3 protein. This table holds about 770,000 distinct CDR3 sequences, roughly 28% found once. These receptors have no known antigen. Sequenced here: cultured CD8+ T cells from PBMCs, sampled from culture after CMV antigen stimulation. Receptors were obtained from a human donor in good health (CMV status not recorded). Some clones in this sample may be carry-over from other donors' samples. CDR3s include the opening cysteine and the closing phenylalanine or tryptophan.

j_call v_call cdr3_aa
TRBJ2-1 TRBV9 CASSDGLAGDLIDEQFF
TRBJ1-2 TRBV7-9 CAVRVAGYTF
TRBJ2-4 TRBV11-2 CASSLDRGTGASKNIQYF
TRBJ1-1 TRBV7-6 CASSLPNSDGFFF
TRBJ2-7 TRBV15 CATSREGQRSYEQYF
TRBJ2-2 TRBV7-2 CASSLVGGELFF
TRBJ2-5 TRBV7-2 CASSVGTGDEETQYF
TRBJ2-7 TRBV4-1 CASSPRESYEQYF
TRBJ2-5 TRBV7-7 CASSLSPVRETQYF
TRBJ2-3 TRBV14 CASSQEGIAYYTDTQYF
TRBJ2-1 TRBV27 CASSLSENEQFF
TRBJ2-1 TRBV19 CASTTGGLDDEQFF
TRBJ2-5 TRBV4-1 CASSPTGGAGETQYF
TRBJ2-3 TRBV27 CASRDSGSTDTQYF
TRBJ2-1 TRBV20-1 CSAHLDFVYNEQFF
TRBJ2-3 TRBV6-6 CASMVRDRGTDTQYF
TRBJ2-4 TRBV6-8 CASRRGAETYPNIQYF
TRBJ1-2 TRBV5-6 CASSLEGTGGNYGYTF
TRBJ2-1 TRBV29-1 CSVEGYNEQFF
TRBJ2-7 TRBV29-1 CSVVGQGRSSYEQYF
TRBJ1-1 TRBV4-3 CASSQDTGAAEAFF
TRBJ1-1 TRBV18 CASSAEDTEAFF
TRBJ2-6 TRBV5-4 CASSLDGVGANVLTF
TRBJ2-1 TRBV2 CASSELSPGDWENEQFF
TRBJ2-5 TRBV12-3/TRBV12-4 CASSFLLAESQETQYF
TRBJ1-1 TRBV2 CASSEEGADTEAFF
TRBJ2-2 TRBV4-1 CASSQEPAGYTNTGELFF
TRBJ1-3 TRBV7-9 CASSSTAGVKGNTIYF
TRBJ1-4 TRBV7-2 CASSPENEKLFF
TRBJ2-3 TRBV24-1 CATSEPGQGAEGTDTQYF